This T cell receptor beta chain was obtained from a study of T cell changes during pregnancy in multiple sclerosis. Libraries were prepared by immunoSEQ multiplex PCR; TCRdb keeps only in-frame clonotypes and omits some of them. The repertoire holds about 59,000 clones, approximately 90% seen once, with 2.8% in the top ten. This CDR3 is 16 amino acids long. With 0 bases removed from V and 1 base from J, the gap between germline ends came to 13 bases. CDR1 SGHDT and CDR2 YYEEEE come from the germline V gene. The chain links TRBV5-6 to TRBJ1-2; perhaps TRBD1 as D (6 bases). The source was peripheral blood, collected in the third trimester of pregnancy. The sequence was collected from a female donor in good health, enrolled as a control in a pregnancy study. CDR3 nucleotides: TGTGCCAGCAGCTTGGAAGGCAGGGGCGATAACTATGGCTACACCTTC. This sequence encodes CASSLEGRGDNYGYTF.